This record covers a single TCR beta chain. This record belongs to a study of neurological immune-mediated disorders. V was pared by 3 bases and J by 0 bases, with 11 bases between. CDR1 KGHSH and CDR2 LQKENI come from the germline V gene. The CDR3 sequence is 16 residues long. 5'RACE employing 10-nucleotide random UMIs yielded the cDNA. TCRdb used MiXCR to reprocess the 5' RACE reads, holding one entry per CDR3 protein. The data contain about 48,000 distinct CDR3 sequences, approximately 10% of them singletons. Sequenced input: PBMCs. The rearrangement links TRBV18 to TRBJ2-2; D is unclear. This TCR came from a woman between 40 and 55 years old with HTLV-1-associated myelopathy (HAM/TSP). The CDR3 coding sequence is TGTGCCAGCTCACCCGAGTACTTTACGAACACCGGGGAGCTGTTTTTT. Translation: CASSPEYFTNTGELFF.